What follows are 23 T cell receptor beta chains derived from one specimen sequenced in a study of regulatory T cells in long-lasting Graves disease. Both iRepertoire HTBI primers and Arm-PCR of CDR3 regions were used to build the TCR beta libraries. TCRdb ran MiXCR on the multiplex PCR reads and lists one entry per CDR3 protein. The data show 360,000 or so distinct CDR3 sequences, 23% seen once. Time point of the sample: persistent/refractory GD, antithyroid drugs over 5 years with positive TRAb. Making the TCR library involved RNA that had been extracted from PBMCs. The sample was peripheral blood mononuclear cells (PBMCs), taken when the disease was refractory, from a patient treated with antithyroid drugs. These receptors came from a woman in her thirties or forties with Graves disease.

In this sample, this clonotype turned up many times. The chain uses TRBV27 and TRBJ2-7; 13 bases are shared with TRBD2. Germline CDR1 is MNHEY and CDR2 is SMNVEV (reference sequence). With 4 bases clipped from V and 1 base from J, the junction kept 13 bases outside the gene matches. This CDR3 region has 19 residues. Here the CDR3 reads CASSSKRTPGLAGSYEQYF. CDR3 nucleotide sequence: TGTGCCAGCAGTTCTAAGCGTACTCCGGGACTAGCGGGGTCCTACGAGCAGTACTTC.

This clonotype was observed at least ten times. The chain has TRBV28 and TRBJ1-5; maybe TRBD1 (5 bases). Germline V CDR1 and CDR2: MDHEN, SYDVKM. Trimming stripped 5 bases from V and 3 bases from J, with 17 bases between. The CDR3 extends over 16 amino acids. CDR3 sequence: CASSTHGAGDNQPQHF. For the CDR3, the DNA is TGTGCCAGCAGTACTCATGGGGCAGGCGACAATCAGCCCCAGCATTTT.

This clonotype was observed many times. The chain uses TRBV28 and TRBJ2-7, with a tentative D call TRBD2 (5 bases). Trimming stripped 3 bases from V and 6 bases from J, with 15 bases between. This CDR3 is built from 14 residues. Per germline, CDR1 MDHEN and CDR2 SYDVKM. The CDR3: CASSFGVGVSEQYF. The CDR3 DNA sequence: TGTGCCAGCAGTTTCGGGGTTGGGGTCTCCGAGCAGTACTTC. The variable domain in full, completed from reference TRBV28 and TRBJ2-7, reads DVKVTQSSRYLVKRTGEKVFLECVQDMDHENMFWYRQDPGLGLRLIYFSYDVKMKEKGDIPEGYSVSREKKERFSLILESASTNQTSMYLCASSFGVGVSEQYFGPGTRLTVT.

As to this clonotype: A read error may produce the germline difference seen at one junction end. The chain links TRBV5-5 to TRBJ2-4; no clear D. This CDR3 contains 16 residues. Germline loops: CDR1 SGHKS, CDR2 YYEKEE (reference sequence). The CDR3 DNA reads TGTGCCAGCAGCCCACGCTTTACGAGAGCCACAAACATTCAGTACTTC. It is translated as CASSPRFTRATNIQYF. Full variable domain (remainder filled in from reference TRBV5-5 and TRBJ2-4): DAGVTQSPTHLIKTRGQQVTLRCSPISGHKSVSWYQQVLGQGPQFIFQYYEKEERGRGNFPDRFSARQFPNYSSELNVNALLLGDSALYLCASSPRFTRATNIQYFGAGTRLSVL.

This clonotype was counted at least ten times. The rearrangement joins TRBV28 to TRBJ1-5, with 9 bases matching TRBD1. Germline CDR1 and CDR2: MDHEN and SYDVKM. V lost 6 bases to trimming and J lost 6 bases; unmatched junction nucleotides: 12. This CDR3 is 16 amino acids long. In nucleotides, the CDR3 is TGTGCCAGCAGGCTGTTCGGGACAGGGTATTTTCAGCCCCAGCATTTT. Translating it yields CASRLFGTGYFQPQHF.

There are many counts of this clonotype. The chain combines TRBV29-1 with TRBJ2-7; D could derive from TRBD1 or TRBD2 (6 bases each). Trimming took 6 bases from V and 6 from J, leaving 12 bases between them. The CDR3 sequence is 11 residues long. Germline CDR1 is SQVTM and CDR2 is ANQGSEA. The CDR3 region has the DNA TGCAGCGTCAAAAAGGGGGGCGAGCAGTACTTC. Amino acid sequence: CSVKKGGEQYF.

To note about this clonotype: In this CDR3 the conserved last residue, phenylalanine or tryptophan, is missing, so a read error is likely. DNA for the CDR3: TGCGCCAGCACCCCTGGGACACCTGGTACTGAAGCTTTCCTT. This sequence encodes CASTPGTPGTEAFL. The chain has TRBV5-1 and TRBJ1-1; the D gene is possibly TRBD1 (6 bases). The CDR3 length is 14 residues. The V gene's germline CDR1 is SGHRS and CDR2 YFSETQ. The ends were cut back, 6 bases at V and 5 bases at J, with 17 bases in the middle.

This clonotype has at least ten counts. The chain has TRBV2 and TRBJ2-7; the match to TRBD1 covers 7 bases. V shed 0 bases, J shed 3 bases, and the junction held 8 bases outside the gene matches. Germline loops: CDR1 SNHLY, CDR2 FYNNEI. The CDR3 covers 16 residues. CDR3 loop: CASSEADRVQFYEQYF. CDR3 coding DNA: TGTGCCAGCAGTGAAGCCGACAGGGTCCAGTTCTACGAGCAGTACTTC.

V and J are TRBV20-1 and TRBJ2-1, with TRBD2 matching 10 bases. This CDR3 has 22 amino acids. Per the germline V gene, CDR1 is DFQATT and CDR2 is SNEGSKA (reference sequence). V lost 0 bases to trimming and J lost 0 bases; unmatched junction nucleotides: 20. CDR3 nucleotide sequence: TGCAGTGCTAGAGATCTAGAGGGAACAGTTAGCGGGAGGACCAGCTCCTACAATGAGCAGTTCTTC. This translates into CSARDLEGTVSGRTSSYNEQFF.

The chain couples TRBV18 to TRBJ2-7; D call uncertain. The CDR3 covers 14 residues. Between the trimmed V and J ends, which lost 3 bases and 2 bases, there was a span of 11 bases. The germline V gene has CDR1 KGHSH and CDR2 LQKENI. The CDR3 sequence is CASSPLDGTYEQYF. DNA for the CDR3: TGTGCCAGCTCACCGTTGGACGGAACCTACGAGCAGTACTTC. Full variable domain (remainder filled in from reference TRBV18 and TRBJ2-7): NAGVMQNPRHLVRRRGQEARLRCSPMKGHSHVYWYRQLPEEGLKFMVYLQKENIIDESGMPKERFSAEFPKEGPSILRIQQVVRGDSAAYFCASSPLDGTYEQYFGPGTRLTVT.

The table lists this clonotype with a few counts. V usage is TRBV5-1 and J usage is TRBJ1-2; D unclear. CDR1 is SGHRS, CDR2 YFSETQ, per germline. Trimming left V 1 base short and J 4 bases short, with 11 bases between. The CDR3 spans 14 residues. CDR3 residues: CASSLSGRTYGYTF. The CDR3, as DNA: TGCGCCAGCAGCTTGTCAGGCAGGACCTATGGCTACACCTTC.

This clonotype has just one count. The chain carries TRBV9 and TRBJ2-2, with 11 bases fitting TRBD2. V shed 2 bases, J shed 6 bases, and the junction held 6 bases outside the gene matches. The CDR3 runs to 16 residues. CDR1 and CDR2 from the germline V gene are SGDLS and YYNGEE. CDR3 DNA sequence: TGTGCCAGCAGCGTCGGGACTAGCGGAAAACCCGGGGAGCTGTTTTTT. Protein product: CASSVGTSGKPGELFF.

The sample holds one count of this clonotype. This likely traces to a read error, being one base from a far larger clone. J is TRBJ2-7 and V is TRBV12-3 or TRBV12-4; 14 nucleotides align to TRBD2. The CDR3 extends over 18 amino acids. Here the CDR3 reads CASREGLAGGPRFGEQCF. In DNA form, the CDR3 reads TGTGCCAGCAGAGAAGGACTAGCGGGAGGTCCTCGCTTTGGCGAGCAGTGCTTC.

This clonotype has at least ten counts. The V call is TRBV29-1, the J call TRBJ2-7; 9 nucleotides match TRBD1. Germline V gives CDR1 SQVTM, CDR2 ANQGSEA. The CDR3 covers 14 residues. The ends lost 1 base at V and 9 bases at J; junction bases unmatched: 10. For the CDR3, the DNA is TGCAGCGTTGAAGGGGGGACAGGGAGTTTAGCGCAGTACTTC. Protein: CSVEGGTGSLAQYF.

The V call is TRBV20-1, the J call TRBJ2-7, with 8 nucleotides matching TRBD2. The CDR3 has 12 amino acids. In germline, CDR1 is DFQATT, CDR2 SNEGSKA (reference sequence). As DNA, the CDR3 is TGCAGCACGACTAGCGTATCCCCCGAGCAGTACTTC. This translates into CSTTSVSPEQYF.

This clonotype was found many times. The rearrangement uses TRBV7-9 and TRBJ2-5; D might be TRBD1 or TRBD2, each matching 5 bases. The CDR3 totals 14 residues. V was trimmed by 4 bases and J by 11 bases, leaving 20 bases between them. CDR1 is SEHNR, CDR2 FQNEAQ, per germline (reference sequence). CDR3 sequence (DNA): TGTGCCAGCAGCTGGACCCGGGACCAACATTGGCAGTACTTC. Protein sequence: CASSWTRDQHWQYF.

The rearrangement joins TRBV6-1 to TRBJ1-4, with D possibly matching TRBD1 (6 bases). Per the germline V gene, CDR1 is MNHNS and CDR2 is SASEGT. The CDR3 is made up of 14 amino acids. Trimming left V 6 bases short and J 2 bases short, with 10 bases between. CDR3 nucleotides: TGTGCCAGCAGCCAGGGGTGGACTAATGAAAAACTGTTTTTT. It specifies CASSQGWTNEKLFF.

V is TRBV7-9 and J is TRBJ2-1; D may be TRBD2 (6 bases). CDR1 is SEHNR, CDR2 FQNEAQ, per germline (reference sequence). The V and J ends lost 4 bases and 0 bases respectively, with 16 bases between them. The CDR3 covers 17 residues. In DNA form, the CDR3 reads TGTGCCAGCAGCTCCACTAGCCTCCTAACCTCCTACAATGAGCAGTTCTTC. This sequence encodes CASSSTSLLTSYNEQFF.

The chain links TRBV5-1 to TRBJ2-7, with D tentatively TRBD1 (6 bases). Germline V gives CDR1 SGHRS, CDR2 YFSETQ. The CDR3 consists of 18 residues. Trimming took off 0 bases at V and 4 bases at J, with 23 bases between the two ends. In nucleotides, the CDR3 is TGCGCCAGCAGCTTGGCCAGGGGCATTCCCGGTGAAGGATACGAGCAGTACTTC. Protein: CASSLARGIPGEGYEQYF. Together with reference TRBV5-1 and TRBJ2-7, the CDR3 gives the full variable domain: KAGVTQTPRYLIKTRGQQVTLSCSPISGHRSVSWYQQTPGQGLQFLFEYFSETQRNKGNFPGRFSGRQFSNSRSEMNVSTLELGDSALYLCASSLARGIPGEGYEQYFGPGTRLTVT.

This clonotype has ten or more counts. This chain connects TRBV28 to TRBJ2-7; 7 positions match TRBD2. The CDR3 extends over 14 amino acids. Trimming at V came to 7 bases and at J to 3 bases, leaving 9 bases not matched to a gene. CDR1 is MDHEN and CDR2 is SYDVKM in the germline V gene. The CDR3 DNA reads as TGTGCCAGCACCCCTGGGAGGGGCTTCTACGAGCAGTACTTC. Encoded protein: CASTPGRGFYEQYF.

This chain links TRBV20-1 with TRBJ2-7, with D perhaps TRBD2 (6 bases). CDR3 length: 11 amino acids. The V gene's germline CDR1 is DFQATT and CDR2 SNEGSKA (reference sequence). The V end was cut by 3 bases, the J end by 5 bases, with 8 bases between. CDR3 in amino acids: CSASSGHEQYF. Here the CDR3 DNA reads TGCAGTGCTAGTAGCGGCCACGAGCAGTACTTC.

This clonotype was counted many times. V is TRBV13 and J is TRBJ2-7, with 7 bases aligning to TRBD1. The CDR3 has 16 amino acids. The germline gives CDR1 PRHDT, CDR2 FYEKMQ (reference sequence). The V segment lost 5 bases and the J segment 3 bases; nucleotides outside the gene matches: 13. The CDR3 bases are TGTGCCAGCAGCCCTCTCCTGACAGGGAAGGTCTACGAGCAGTACTTC. Encoded protein: CASSPLLTGKVYEQYF.

This clonotype was observed many times. The rearrangement uses TRBV19 and TRBJ1-5; D unresolved. The ends were cut back, 3 bases at V and 6 bases at J, with 9 bases in the middle. Per germline, CDR1 LNHDA and CDR2 SQIVND (reference sequence). The CDR3 is 13 residues long. CDR3 in amino acids: CASSMVSSQPQHF. DNA for the CDR3: TGTGCCAGTAGTATGGTCAGTTCTCAGCCCCAGCATTTT.